The source of this T cell receptor beta chain is a study of OX40 agonist ivuxolimab in advanced cancers. For context, the study as a whole: The costimulatory receptor OX40 (CD134) was targeted by ivuxolimab, a fully human IgG2 agonistic monoclonal antibody. Intravenous ivuxolimab was administered to patients every 2 weeks at six dose levels: 0.01, 0.1, 0.3, 1.5, 3 and 10 mg/kg. Of the approximately 50 patients in dose escalation, some 20 had hepatocellular carcinoma, roughly 15 had melanoma, 9 had renal cell carcinoma and 9 had head and neck cancer. The dose-escalation cohort was 80% to 90% male with a mean age of about 60 years, ranging from roughly 20 to 80. Patients were allowed to have had prior anti-PD-1, anti-PD-L1 or anti-CTLA-4 therapy, and more than 30% of the dose-escalation patients had previously received checkpoint inhibitors. Partial responses were achieved by three dose-escalation patients, of whom one had hepatocellular carcinoma and two had cutaneous melanoma. Peripheral TCRbeta sequencing was intended to test whether TCR sequence diversity was altered and clonal T-cell expansion was caused by ivuxolimab. The paper reports the monotherapy dose-escalation portion (N of about 47 patients) of the phase I ivuxolimab trial. Findings and caveats that apply to the study as a whole: At doses of 0.1 to 3.0 mg/kg, clonal expansion of both CD4+ and CD8+ T cells in blood was seen between baseline and week 6. Which antigens the clonally expanded peripheral T cells were specific for was not determined. Low levels of normalized T-cell clonal expansion were also seen in some patients who did not respond. On average, CD8+ T cells showed more expanded clones than CD4+ T cells after ivuxolimab. Partial responders in the 0.1-3.0 mg/kg groups had among the lowest normalized peripheral clonal expansion, especially among CD8+ T cells.

In regard to this clone: It lacks a known antigen. There are no base qualities to consult, and no much larger clone falls within one base.

The trial excluded patients who had a history of autoimmune disease or who were on systemic immunosuppression. Peripheral blood for TCR sequencing was collected from all dose cohorts at baseline, on cycle 4 day 1, and on cycle 7 day 1. The samples were drawn from a first-in-human, open-label, multicenter phase I dose-escalation trial of ivuxolimab. The trial enrolled adults with locally advanced or metastatic head and neck squamous cell, hepatocellular, melanoma or renal cell carcinoma. Before TCR sequencing, CD4+ T cells and CD8+ T cells were sorted from peripheral blood as separate populations. Genomic DNA was extracted from sorted cells for sequencing of the TCRbeta CDR3 region. The immunoSEQ Assay was used for sequencing of TCRbeta CDR3 regions. This immuneACCESS table, as held by TCRdb, lists in-frame sequences with V and J called but not all clones. Of the missing ones, under half trace to an unresolved V gene in checked studies; the others have no known cause. The sample includes 50,000 or so clones, with around 86% observed a single time. The top ten clonotypes cover approximately 12% of the sample.

Its CDR3 holds 14 amino acids, cysteine through phenylalanine. Only the CDR3 DNA is retained, 42 bases long and in frame from the first base. In the germline V gene, CDR1 corresponds to MNHNS and CDR2 to SASEGT. The junction shows trimming of 5 bases on V and 2 bases on J, and the gene matches do not reach 4 bases of it. The TCR sequence derives from an adult with an advanced solid tumor such as melanoma, head and neck, liver or kidney cancer. The material was CD4+ or CD8+ T cells sorted from blood, obtained in a trial of the OX40 agonist ivuxolimab. Here the chain combines TRBV6-1 and TRBJ2-3; TRBD2 agrees with 7 junctional bases. In nucleotide form, the sequence is TGTGCCAGCAGTTGGGGGGGTCCCACAGATACGCAGTATTTT. Its amino acids are CASSWGGPTDTQYF.